The present T cell receptor (beta chain) was sequenced within a study of T cells after yellow fever vaccination. Whole-study results and caveats: High-abundance clonotypes from the bulk population could contaminate FACS-sorted repertoires. After the booster, approximately 96% of CD4 and about nine tenths of CD8 primary-response clones were re-detected. Peaking faster, on day 5 versus 15, the secondary response was nonetheless weaker. CD4 and CD8 compartments shared a small share of clonotypes, likely from convergent recombination.

This CDR3 contains 13 residues. Germline V gene lookup returns CDR1 DFQATT and CDR2 SNEGSKA (reference sequence). V dropped 1 base and J dropped 3 bases, with 10 bases sitting between them. TCRdb re-analysed the 5' RACE reads in MiXCR, keeping a single row per CDR3 protein. The sample includes roughly 500,000 distinct CDR3 sequences, roughly a fifth of them seen just once. This clonotype appeared once. Antigen: not known. Specimen: PBMCs, collected 15 days after the yellow fever booster vaccination. This TCR derives from a man aged 30 to 45 who received the YFV17D yellow fever vaccine. The chain uses TRBV20-1 and TRBJ2-7; D may be TRBD1 (5 bases). The CDR3 is CSARGPDSYEQYF. As DNA, the CDR3 is TGCAGTGCTAGAGGACCCGACAGCTACGAGCAGTACTTC.